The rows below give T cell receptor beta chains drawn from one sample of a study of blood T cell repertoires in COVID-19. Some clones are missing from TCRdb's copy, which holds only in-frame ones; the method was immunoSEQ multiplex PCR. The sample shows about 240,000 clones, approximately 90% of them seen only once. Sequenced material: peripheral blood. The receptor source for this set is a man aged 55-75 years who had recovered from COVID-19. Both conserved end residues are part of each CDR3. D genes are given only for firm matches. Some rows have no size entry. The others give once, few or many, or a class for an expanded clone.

CASSSLRAGDITDTQYF,TGCGCCAGCAGCTCGCTGCGGGCGGGGGACATCACAGATACGCAGTATTTT,TRBJ2-3,.,TRBV5-1,.
CASSQRDSGNTIYF,TGTGCCAGCAGCCAGCGGGACTCTGGAAACACCATATATTTT,TRBJ1-3,.,TRBV3-1/TRBV3-2,.
CASSLYGTLPNYGYTF,TGTGCCAGCAGTTTATATGGGACATTACCCAACTATGGCTACACCTTC,TRBJ1-2,once,TRBV27,.
CASSLVQGDTQYF,TGTGCCAGCAGCTTAGTCCAGGGAGATACGCAGTATTTT,TRBJ2-3,.,TRBV11-3,.
CASSLTGGLYYGYTF,TGTGCCAGCAGCTTAACTGGTGGGCTCTACTATGGCTACACCTTC,TRBJ1-2,.,TRBV7-9,.
CASSQDRNTEAFF,TGTGCCAGCAGCCAAGACCGGAACACTGAAGCTTTCTTT,TRBJ1-1,.,TRBV14,.
CASSPLSNTGELFF,TGTGCCAGCAGCCCCCTTTCGAACACCGGGGAGCTGTTTTTT,TRBJ2-2,.,TRBV11-3,.
CSASSSRAPEQYF,TGCAGTGCTAGTAGTTCCAGGGCTCCCGAGCAGTACTTC,TRBJ2-7,.,TRBV20-1,.
CASSPLSGSNQPQHF,TGTGCCAGCTCACCCTTATCGGGGAGCAATCAGCCCCAGCATTTT,TRBJ1-5,.,TRBV18,.
CASSKLAGGYNEQFF,TGTGCCAGTAGTAAGCTAGCGGGGGGGTACAATGAGCAGTTCTTC,TRBJ2-1,.,TRBV19,TRBD2
CASSLTGRETQYF,TGTGCCAGCAGCTTAACAGGCCGGGAGACCCAGTACTTC,TRBJ2-5,.,TRBV5-4,.
CASRLKTGTGLSETQYF,TGTGCCAGCAGATTAAAAACCGGGACAGGCCTCAGCGAGACCCAGTACTTC,TRBJ2-5,once,TRBV27,TRBD1
CASSLGSRGLQETQYF,TGCGCCAGCAGCTTGGGTTCGCGGGGGCTCCAAGAGACCCAGTACTTC,TRBJ2-5,.,TRBV5-1,.
CASSFTGGASDTQYF,TGTGCCAGCAGCTTTACCGGGGGGGCGTCAGATACGCAGTATTTT,TRBJ2-3,.,TRBV7-9,TRBD2
CASSRQGVEAFF,TGTGCCAGCAGCCGACAGGGGGTTGAAGCTTTCTTT,TRBJ1-1,.,TRBV12-3/TRBV12-4,TRBD1
CASSMNSVTEAFF,TGTGCCAGCAGTATGAACAGTGTCACTGAAGCTTTCTTT,TRBJ1-1,.,TRBV6-2/TRBV6-3,.
CASSSLFRGGEETQYF,TGTGCCAGCAGCTCCTTATTCCGGGGGGGCGAGGAGACCCAGTACTTC,TRBJ2-5,.,TRBV5-6,TRBD2
CATSDWEERYGYTF,TGTGCCACCAGTGACTGGGAGGAACGCTATGGCTACACCTTC,TRBJ1-2,.,TRBV24-1,.
CAWERQGAGNTIYF,TGTGCCTGGGAGAGACAGGGTGCGGGAAACACCATATATTTT,TRBJ1-3,.,TRBV30,TRBD1
CASDGGFPNTGELFF,TGTGCCAGCGACGGGGGGTTTCCGAACACCGGGGAGCTGTTTTTT,TRBJ2-2,once,TRBV9,TRBD2
CASSFGRGDEKLFF,TGCGCCAGCAGCTTTGGCAGAGGCGATGAAAAACTGTTTTTT,TRBJ1-4,.,TRBV5-1,.
CASQVGHASNQPQHF,TGTGCCAGCCAGGTTGGGCACGCTAGCAATCAGCCCCAGCATTTT,TRBJ1-5,.,TRBV6-5,.
CASSEWITGKAGELFF,TGTGCCAGCAGTGAATGGATTACAGGGAAAGCCGGGGAGCTGTTTTTT,TRBJ2-2,once,TRBV6-1,.
CASSGTGGNQPQHF,TGCGCCAGCAGTGGGACAGGGGGCAATCAGCCCCAGCATTTT,TRBJ1-5,.,TRBV10-2,TRBD1
CATLSSIGGELFF,TGTGCCACCTTGAGTTCAATTGGCGGGGAGCTGTTTTTT,TRBJ2-2,.,TRBV15,.
CASTGASNSPLHF,TGTGCCAGTACAGGGGCATCTAATTCACCCCTCCACTTT,TRBJ1-6,once,TRBV2,TRBD1
CASRQTGSEGNTIYF,TGTGCCAGCCGCCAGACAGGGTCGGAAGGAAACACCATATATTTT,TRBJ1-3,.,TRBV2,TRBD1
CASKDYANTGELFF,TGTGCCAGCAAGGACTACGCGAACACCGGGGAGCTGTTTTTT,TRBJ2-2,.,TRBV6-5,.
CASSPPKGGLAISEQFF,TGTGCCAGCAGCCCCCCTAAAGGGGGACTAGCGATAAGTGAGCAGTTCTTC,TRBJ2-1,.,TRBV3-1/TRBV3-2,TRBD2
CASSQVSGGEQYF,TGTGCCAGCAGCCAAGTAAGCGGGGGCGAGCAGTACTTC,TRBJ2-7,few,TRBV3-1/TRBV3-2,TRBD2
CASSIQGVDTQYF,TGTGCCAGTAGTATACAGGGGGTTGATACGCAGTATTTT,TRBJ2-3,.,TRBV19,TRBD1
CASSGTAATKAFF,TGTGCCAGCAGTGGAACAGCCGCGACGAAAGCTTTCTTT,TRBJ1-1,few,TRBV2,.
CASSFAGDRRNPEQFF,TGTGCCAGCAGCTTTGCAGGGGATCGACGGAACCCTGAGCAGTTCTTC,TRBJ2-1,once,TRBV11-2,.
CASSLTVNTGELFF,TGCGCCAGCAGCTTGACGGTTAACACCGGGGAGCTGTTTTTT,TRBJ2-2,.,TRBV5-1,.
CASNPRTGSYNEQFF,TGTGCCAGCAATCCAAGGACAGGGTCCTACAATGAGCAGTTCTTC,TRBJ2-1,.,TRBV2,TRBD1